A single sample is the source of the 31 T cell receptor beta chains below, sequenced in a study of CD8+CD57+ T cells in acquired aplastic anemia. All sequencing subjects had displayed CD8+CD57+ cell expansion on flow cytometry. TCR beta VDJ and CDR3 profiles were obtained from a genomic DNA template. Via MiXCR, TCRdb re-called the reads, giving one row per CDR3 protein. The repertoire holds 150,000 to 200,000 distinct CDR3 sequences, 40% to 55% seen once, with about 1% in the top ten. The sequenced sample was sorted CD4+, CD8+, or CD8+CD57+ T cells (not recorded which) from PBMCs. The receptors derive from a human donor with aplastic anemia.

This clonotype showed up many times. This chain connects TRBV4-1 to TRBJ1-2; D ambiguous. V gave up 2 bases and J gave up 4 bases, with 11 bases separating them. From germline, CDR1 is MGHRA and CDR2 YSYEKL. CDR3 length: 14 amino acids. For the CDR3, the DNA is TGCGCCAGCAGCCAACTCCGTGCAAGCTATGGCTACACCTTC. Translation gives CASSQLRASYGYTF.

In this sample, this clonotype turned up many times. The chain uses TRBV7-9 and TRBJ2-3; 8 bases agree with TRBD1. Trimming at V came to 5 bases and at J to 6 bases, leaving 1 base not matched to a gene. CDR1 and CDR2 (germline): SEHNR, FQNEAQ (reference sequence). The CDR3 has 12 amino acids. The CDR3 bases are TGTGCCAGCAGCACAGGGGGTGATACGCAGTATTTT. Amino acid sequence: CASSTGGDTQYF.

Comment on this clonotype: At one boundary the junction diverges from the germline segment, which might be a read error. The chain employs TRBV19 and TRBJ2-3; D perhaps matches TRBD1 (6 bases). Germline V gene sequence: CDR1 LNHDA, CDR2 SQIVND (reference sequence). This CDR3 contains 17 residues. CDR3 sequence reads: CASDLRRGSLSTDTQYF. DNA for the CDR3: TGTGCCAGTGATCTCCGAAGGGGGAGTTTAAGCACAGATACACAGTATTTT.

The V call is TRBV5-1, the J call TRBJ2-1; the D gene is possibly TRBD1 (6 bases). The V end was cut by 0 bases, the J end by 11 bases, with 12 bases between. In germline, CDR1 is SGHRS, CDR2 YFSETQ. This CDR3 is 13 amino acids long. CDR3 bases: TGCGCCAGCAGCTTGGCCCAGGACAGCCAGCAGTTCTTC. Its translation is CASSLAQDSQQFF.

This clonotype occurred many times. The rearrangement uses TRBV3-1 and TRBJ2-5; D is undetermined. Germline loops: CDR1 LGHDT, CDR2 YNNKEL (reference sequence). There are 14 residues in the CDR3. The CDR3 here is CASSRLMYQETQYF. In DNA form, the CDR3 reads TGTGCAAGCTCGCGCCTTATGTACCAAGAGACCCAGTACTTC.

V gene TRBV25-1 combines with J gene TRBJ1-5; D is uncertain. Germline V gene data show CDR1 as MGHDK and CDR2 as SYGVNS. V was cut by 2 bases and J by 5 bases, with 13 bases left in between. The CDR3 has 15 amino acids. CDR3 sequence (DNA): TGTGCCAGCAGTGAAGTCGGCCAGATTTATCAGCCCCAGCATTTT. It translates to CASSEVGQIYQPQHF. Based on the CDR3 plus reference TRBV25-1 and TRBJ1-5, the full variable domain is EADIYQTPRYLVIGTGKKITLECSQTMGHDKMYWYQQDPGMELHLIHYSYGVNSTEKGDLSSESTVSRIRTEHFPLTLESARPSHTSQYLCASSEVGQIYQPQHFGDGTRLSIL.

This clonotype came up many times. The gene calls are TRBV15 and TRBJ2-1; D is uncertain. There are 16 residues in the CDR3. V lost 1 base and J lost 1, with 11 bases in between. CDR1 and CDR2 from the germline V gene are LNHNV and YYDKDF (reference sequence). The CDR3 reads CATSRGVVRSYNEQFF. In DNA form, the CDR3 reads TGTGCCACCAGCAGAGGGGTGGTGCGTTCCTACAATGAGCAGTTCTTC. Looking up the rest from reference TRBV15 and TRBJ2-1 gives the full variable domain: DAMVIQNPRYQVTQFGKPVTLSCSQTLNHNVMYWYQQKSSQAPKLLFHYYDKDFNNEADTPDNFQSRRPNTSFCFLDIRSPGLGDTAMYLCATSRGVVRSYNEQFFGPGTRLTVL.

A few counts support this clonotype. The rearrangement links TRBV10-3 to TRBJ2-7; 8 nucleotides line up with TRBD2. The CDR3 has 17 amino acids. CDR1 and CDR2 from the germline V gene are ENHRY and SYGVKD. V shed 0 bases, J shed 3 bases, and the junction held 10 bases outside the gene matches. The CDR3 region has the DNA TGTGCCATCAGTGAGTCTTTTGACGGGGGGGTTTACTACGAGCAGTACTTC. It translates to CAISESFDGGVYYEQYF.

This clonotype was observed many times. The J gene is TRBJ1-3, the V gene TRBV7-6; D possibly corresponds to TRBD1 (5 bases). The CDR3 contains 17 residues. CDR1 is SGHVS and CDR2 is FNYEAQ in the germline V gene. The ends were cut back, 5 bases at V and 0 bases at J, with 17 bases in the middle. CDR3 protein: CASSPRDSLSSGNTIYF. The CDR3 nucleotides read TGTGCCAGCAGCCCAAGGGACTCCCTCTCCTCTGGAAACACCATATATTTT.

The CDR3 DNA reads as TGTGCCAGCAGCGTAGGGGGCCAGGGGACCGATACGCAGTATTTT. Translated, it gives CASSVGGQGTDTQYF. This chain joins TRBV7-3 and TRBJ2-3; TRBD1 matches 7 bases. Germline V gives CDR1 SGHTA, CDR2 FQGTGA. V gave up 5 bases and J gave up 6 bases; unmatched junction bases: 11. CDR3 length: 15 residues.

This clonotype was detected once. The J gene is TRBJ1-5, the V gene TRBV19; TRBD1 agrees at 9 bases. J gave up 4 bases and V 7 bases, and 8 bases lay outside the gene matches. Germline values: CDR1 LNHDA, CDR2 SQIVND (reference sequence). There are 15 residues in the CDR3. CDR3 amino acids: CASTPTGGGNQPQHF. The DNA for the CDR3 is TGTGCCAGTACCCCCACAGGGGGCGGGAATCAGCCCCAGCATTTT.

In the case of this clonotype: A read error is likely, as this CDR3 ends without the conserved phenylalanine or tryptophan. The limits of the CDR3 on the DNA are not certain, so only TCRdb's listed CDR3 is given. The rearrangement joins TRBV2 to TRBJ2-3; TRBD2, the table's D call, was not compared with the DNA. Per the germline V gene, CDR1 is SNHLY and CDR2 is FYNNEI. The CDR3 comprises 9 residues, both ends counted. The CDR3 spells CASSEAGTT.

Many counts were recorded for this clonotype. The chain joins TRBV11-2 to TRBJ2-7, with D possibly TRBD2 on 6 matching bases. Per the germline V gene, CDR1 is SGHAT and CDR2 is FQNNGV. Trimming shortened V by 6 bases and J by 3 bases, and 9 bases separated the two germline ends. The CDR3 contains 12 residues. CDR3 coding DNA: TGTGCCAGCAGAGGGACTGTCTACGAGCAGTACTTC. It is translated as CASRGTVYEQYF.

The chain is built from TRBV4-2 and TRBJ2-5; 8 bases line up with TRBD2. The CDR3 contains 16 residues. Germline V CDR1 and CDR2: LGHNA, YNFKEQ. The V segment lost 2 bases and the J segment 5 bases; nucleotides outside the gene matches: 10. The CDR3 protein is CASSQWNSGAGETQYF. The CDR3 DNA follows: TGTGCCAGCAGCCAATGGAATAGCGGGGCGGGGGAGACCCAGTACTTC.

Ten or more counts support this clonotype. This rearrangement joins TRBV2 to TRBJ1-6; no clear D. The CDR3 runs 15 residues. V shed 8 bases and J shed 0 bases, with 11 bases lying between them. Germline-derived CDR1 and CDR2 are SNHLY and FYNNEI. The DNA for the CDR3 is TGTGCCAGCTTAGAACGGAGCTCCTATAATTCACCCCTCCACTTT. Its translation is CASLERSSYNSPLHF.

This clonotype came up many times. The rearrangement joins TRBV19 to TRBJ2-3; D uncertain. From germline, CDR1 is LNHDA and CDR2 SQIVND (reference sequence). Trimming shortened V by 1 base and J by 10 bases, and 9 bases separated the two germline ends. CDR3 length: 12 amino acids. The CDR3 DNA reads as TGTGCCAGTAGTATAGCGGTAGCCCCGCAGTATTTT. Its translation is CASSIAVAPQYF. The full variable domain, rest sourced from reference TRBV19 and TRBJ2-3, is DGGITQSPKYLFRKEGQNVTLSCEQNLNHDAMYWYRQDPGQGLRLIYYSQIVNDFQKGDIAEGYSVSREKKESFPLTVTSAQKNPTAFYLCASSIAVAPQYFGPGTRLTVL.

This clonotype has ten or more counts. The CDR3 region is CSAWTGVNSPLHF. In DNA, the CDR3 is TGCAGTGCCTGGACAGGGGTAAATTCACCCCTCCACTTT. V usage is TRBV20-1 and J usage is TRBJ1-6; 9 bases fit TRBD1. The germline V gene has CDR1 DFQATT and CDR2 SNEGSKA (reference sequence). The CDR3 covers 13 residues. V lost 6 bases and J lost 7; bases outside the gene matches: 4.

As for this clonotype: The junction does not match germline at one end; this may be a read error. The V call is TRBV19, the J call TRBJ2-2; D may be TRBD2 (5 bases). Per the germline V gene, CDR1 is LNHDA and CDR2 is SQIVND (reference sequence). The CDR3 is 12 amino acids. CDR3 loop: CTSSRGTGELFF. The DNA for the CDR3 is TGTACCAGTAGTCGGGGCACCGGGGAGCTGTTTTTT.

In regard to this clonotype: A junction end diverges from the germline sequence, so it may reflect a read error. This chain uses TRBV6-1 with TRBJ2-2; 15 bases line up with TRBD2. The germline V gene encodes CDR1 MNHNS and CDR2 SASEGT. The CDR3 is 19 residues long. The CDR3 sequence is CASSANPGLAGGWTGELSF. The CDR3 region has the DNA TGTGCCAGCAGTGCCAATCCGGGACTAGCGGGGGGTTGGACCGGGGAGCTGTCTTTT.

This clonotype has more than one count but fewer than ten. V gene TRBV6-5 combines with J gene TRBJ1-1, with 9 bases fitting TRBD1. The V segment lost 6 bases and the J segment 10 bases; nucleotides outside the gene matches: 9. Germline assignment: CDR1 MNHEY and CDR2 SVGAGI. The CDR3 is 13 amino acids. The CDR3 protein is CASSSTGQGTAFF. The CDR3 DNA follows: TGTGCCAGCAGCTCCACGGGACAGGGAACAGCTTTCTTT.

The J gene is TRBJ1-6, the V gene TRBV19, with no clear D. Trimming removed 4 bases from V and 6 bases from J, with 13 bases in between. This CDR3 has 15 amino acids. Germline V lookup: CDR1 LNHDA, CDR2 SQIVND (reference sequence). The CDR3 DNA follows: TGTGCCAGTAGTACCGACGCGTGGCCTAATTCACCCCTCCACTTT. Protein sequence: CASSTDAWPNSPLHF.

This chain connects TRBV6-1 to TRBJ1-5; D is unclear. Trimming shortened V by 10 bases and J by 0 bases, and 10 bases separated the two germline ends. The CDR3 is 13 residues long. The germline CDR1 and CDR2 sequences are MNHNS and SASEGT. CDR3 sequence: CATMSRSNQPQHF. As DNA, the CDR3 is TGTGCCACCATGAGCCGTAGCAATCAGCCCCAGCATTTT.

The J gene is TRBJ2-7, the V gene TRBV20-1, with a possible D match to TRBD1 (5 bases). Germline-derived CDR1 and CDR2 are DFQATT and SNEGSKA (reference sequence). Trimming removed 2 bases at V and 4 bases at J, with 9 bases between. The CDR3 is 12 residues long. The DNA of the CDR3 is TGCAGTGCTAGATCAGGGCCATACGAGCAGTACTTC. It yields the protein CSARSGPYEQYF.

The chain couples TRBV25-1 to TRBJ2-1, with D perhaps TRBD2 (6 bases). The CDR3 covers 15 residues. Germline V CDR1 and CDR2: MGHDK, SYGVNS. Trimming cost V 5 bases and J 3 bases, with 14 bases left between them. The CDR3: CASSKPQTSYNEQFF. In DNA form, the CDR3 reads TGTGCCAGCAGTAAACCCCAGACTAGCTACAATGAGCAGTTCTTC.

This clonotype was counted ten times or more. This CDR3 is CASSEAPGLNTEAFF. Written as DNA, the CDR3 is TGTGCCAGCAGTGAAGCGCCGGGATTGAACACTGAAGCTTTCTTT. The chain links TRBV6-1 to TRBJ1-1; no clear D gene. The V gene's germline CDR1 is MNHNS and CDR2 SASEGT. The CDR3 is 15 amino acids. V lost 0 bases and J lost 0, with 8 bases in between.

This rearrangement joins TRBV20-1 to TRBJ1-2; D not certain. V lost 6 bases to trimming and J lost 6 bases, with 5 bases between them. The CDR3 contains 9 residues. Looked up from germline, CDR1 is DFQATT and CDR2 is SNEGSKA (reference sequence). Written as DNA, the CDR3 is TGCAGTGCAGGGCATGGCTACACCTTC. As protein: CSAGHGYTF.

This clonotype occurred many times. The rearrangement uses TRBV12-3 or TRBV12-4 and TRBJ1-2; no definite D call. The CDR3 extends over 12 amino acids. The V and J ends lost 5 bases and 8 bases respectively, with 12 bases between them. In DNA, the CDR3 is TGTGCCAGCAGTCCGGACCGGGGAGGCTACACCTTC. Amino acids: CASSPDRGGYTF.

The chain joins TRBV20-1 to TRBJ2-3; D is unresolved. V dropped 6 bases and J dropped 0 bases, with 16 bases sitting between them. The germline V gene has CDR1 DFQATT and CDR2 SNEGSKA (reference sequence). The CDR3 sequence is 15 residues long. The CDR3 region has the DNA TGCAGTGCGCAAGATAGCCAAACTAGCACAGATACGCAGTATTTT. It encodes CSAQDSQTSTDTQYF.

In regard to this clonotype: Given the absence of the conserved phenylalanine or tryptophan at the CDR3 end, a read error is likely. The chain uses TRBV5-4 and TRBJ1-2, with 10 bases aligning to TRBD1. V was pared by 6 bases and J by 4 bases, with 12 bases of the junction left unmatched. This CDR3 is 16 amino acids long. Per the germline V gene, CDR1 is SGHNT and CDR2 is YYREEE (reference sequence). The CDR3: CASIPVGTGAIYGYTL. As DNA, the CDR3 is TGTGCCAGCATCCCGGTGGGGACAGGGGCAATCTATGGCTACACCCTC.

This clonotype was recorded many times. The chain joins TRBV6-1 to TRBJ2-7; 9 nucleotides line up with TRBD1. The length of the CDR3 is 13 residues. V lost 6 bases to trimming and J lost 9 bases; unmatched junction nucleotides: 9. Germline values: CDR1 MNHNS, CDR2 SASEGT. In nucleotides, the CDR3 is TGTGCCAGCAGCCCCCCGGGACAGGGAGTGCAGTACTTC. As protein: CASSPPGQGVQYF.

This clonotype was counted a single time. This chain connects TRBV27 to TRBJ1-1; D ambiguous. Germline CDR1 and CDR2: MNHEY and SMNVEV (reference sequence). V dropped 4 bases and J dropped 1 base, with 10 bases sitting between them. The CDR3 extends over 14 amino acids. The DNA of the CDR3 is TGTGCCAGCAGTTGGAGGCGTTCGAACACTGAAGCTTTCTTT. Amino acids: CASSWRRSNTEAFF.